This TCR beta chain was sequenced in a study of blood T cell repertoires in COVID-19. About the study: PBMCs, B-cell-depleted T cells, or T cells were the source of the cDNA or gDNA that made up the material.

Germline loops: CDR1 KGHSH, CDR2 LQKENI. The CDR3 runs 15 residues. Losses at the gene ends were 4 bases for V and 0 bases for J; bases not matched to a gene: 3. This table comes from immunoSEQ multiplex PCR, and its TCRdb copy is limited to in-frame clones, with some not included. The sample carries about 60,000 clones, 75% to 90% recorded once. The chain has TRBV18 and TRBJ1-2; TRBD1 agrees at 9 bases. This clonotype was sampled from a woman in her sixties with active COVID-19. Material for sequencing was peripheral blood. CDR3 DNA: TGTGCCAGCTCACTGACAGGGGGAGCTAACTATGGCTACACCTTC. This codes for CASSLTGGANYGYTF.